This T cell receptor (beta chain) is from a study of T cell responses to AZD1222 COVID-19 vaccine. Study information: Second doses were pooled across both intervals (about 4 or about 12 weeks).

As for this clone: The antigen is undetermined.

Clones were read by immunoSEQ multiplex PCR, and TCRdb kept only the in-frame ones, dropping some. The table has tens of thousands of clones, more than 60% seen once. CDR1 and CDR2 (germline): LNHDA, SQIVND (reference sequence). The ends were cut back, 10 bases at V and 4 bases at J, with 13 bases in the middle. This CDR3 contains 12 residues. Findings of the study overall: Baseline seropositives among AZD1222 recipients totaled only five or six. In a largely white British group with more females than males, clonal diversity was possibly underestimated.

The TCR was taken from an adult in good health. The chain couples TRBV19 to TRBJ1-1, with TRBD1 as a possible D gene (6 bases). The sequencing here drew on peripheral blood, taken on day 0 of AZD1222 vaccination. This CDR3 reads CATGQKSTEAFF. The CDR3 nucleotides read TGTGCCACTGGACAGAAAAGCACTGAAGCTTTCTTT.